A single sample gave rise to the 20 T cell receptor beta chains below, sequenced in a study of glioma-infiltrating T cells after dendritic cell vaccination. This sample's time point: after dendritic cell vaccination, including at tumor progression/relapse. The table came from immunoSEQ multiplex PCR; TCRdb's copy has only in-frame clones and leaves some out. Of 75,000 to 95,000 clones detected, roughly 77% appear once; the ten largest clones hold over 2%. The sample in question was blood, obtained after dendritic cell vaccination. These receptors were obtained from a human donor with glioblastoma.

CDR3 bases: TGTGCCAGCAGTTACTTACAGGGGAACACTGAAGCTTTCTTT. Amino acids: CASSYLQGNTEAFF. This chain connects TRBV2 to TRBJ1-1; a possible D gene is TRBD1 (6 bases). Germline V gene lookup returns CDR1 SNHLY and CDR2 FYNNEI. V lost 5 bases and J 1 base, leaving 11 bases between the germline ends. This CDR3 has 14 amino acids.

The CDR3 loop is CASSLNGQGPTDTQYF. CDR3 DNA sequence: TGTGCCAGCAGTTTAAATGGACAGGGGCCCACAGATACGCAGTATTTT. The chain combines TRBV27 with TRBJ2-3; 9 bases line up with TRBD1. The CDR3 loop spans 16 amino acids. V shed 2 bases, J shed 2 bases, and the junction held 5 bases outside the gene matches. Germline-derived CDR1 and CDR2 are MNHEY and SMNVEV (reference sequence).

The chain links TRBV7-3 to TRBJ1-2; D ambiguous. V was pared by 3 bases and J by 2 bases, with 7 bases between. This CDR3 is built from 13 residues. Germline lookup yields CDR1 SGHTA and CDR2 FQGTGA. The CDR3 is CASSLGQNYGYTF. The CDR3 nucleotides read TGTGCCAGCAGCTTGGGCCAAAACTATGGCTACACCTTC.

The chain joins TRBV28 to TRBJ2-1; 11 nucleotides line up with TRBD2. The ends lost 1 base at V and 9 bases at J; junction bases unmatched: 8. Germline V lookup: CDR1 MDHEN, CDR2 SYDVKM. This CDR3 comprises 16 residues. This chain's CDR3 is CASSLSSGGFMAEQFF. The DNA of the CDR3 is TGTGCCAGCAGTTTATCTAGCGGGGGGTTTATGGCTGAGCAGTTCTTC.

For the CDR3, the DNA is TGTGCCAGTAGTACCGGGACAGGGGTACCAAACACTGAAGCTTTCTTT. Residues: CASSTGTGVPNTEAFF. The chain uses TRBV19 and TRBJ1-1, with TRBD1 matching over 10 bases. V trimming: 4 bases; J trimming: 2 bases; junction bases outside the gene matches: 7. Germline V gene lookup returns CDR1 LNHDA and CDR2 SQIVND (reference sequence). The CDR3 is 16 amino acids.

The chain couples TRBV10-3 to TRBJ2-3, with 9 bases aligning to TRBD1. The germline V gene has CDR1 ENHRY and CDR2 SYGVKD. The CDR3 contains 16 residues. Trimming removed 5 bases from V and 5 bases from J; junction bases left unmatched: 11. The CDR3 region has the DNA TGTGCCATCAGTACGCCGGGACAGGGATTTGGAGATACGCAGTATTTT. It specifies CAISTPGQGFGDTQYF.

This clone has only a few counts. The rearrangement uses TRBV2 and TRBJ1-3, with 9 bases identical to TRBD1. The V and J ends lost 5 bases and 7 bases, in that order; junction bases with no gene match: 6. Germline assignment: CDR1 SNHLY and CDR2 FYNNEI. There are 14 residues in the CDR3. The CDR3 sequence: CASSLRDRDNTIYF. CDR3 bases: TGTGCCAGCAGTCTACGGGACAGGGATAACACCATATATTTT.

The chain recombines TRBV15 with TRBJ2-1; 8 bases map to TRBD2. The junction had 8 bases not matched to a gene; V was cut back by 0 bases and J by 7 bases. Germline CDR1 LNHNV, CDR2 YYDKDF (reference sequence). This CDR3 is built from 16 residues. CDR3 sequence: CATSRDGSGKSNEQFF. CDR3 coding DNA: TGTGCCACCAGCAGAGATGGTAGCGGGAAAAGTAATGAGCAGTTCTTC. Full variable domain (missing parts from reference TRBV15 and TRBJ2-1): DAMVIQNPRYQVTQFGKPVTLSCSQTLNHNVMYWYQQKSSQAPKLLFHYYDKDFNNEADTPDNFQSRRPNTSFCFLDIRSPGLGDTAMYLCATSRDGSGKSNEQFFGPGTRLTVL.

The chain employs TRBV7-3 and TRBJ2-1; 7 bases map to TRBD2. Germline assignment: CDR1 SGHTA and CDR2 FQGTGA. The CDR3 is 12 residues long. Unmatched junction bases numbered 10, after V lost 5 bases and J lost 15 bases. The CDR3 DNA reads TGTGCCAGCAGCCCCATCAGCGGGATACCGTTCTTC. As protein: CASSPISGIPFF. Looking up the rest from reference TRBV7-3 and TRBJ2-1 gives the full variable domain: GAGVSQTPSNKVTEKGKYVELRCDPISGHTALYWYRQSLGQGPEFLIYFQGTGAADDSGLPNDRFFAVRPEGSVSTLKIQRTERGDSAVYLCASSPISGIPFFGPGTRLTVL.

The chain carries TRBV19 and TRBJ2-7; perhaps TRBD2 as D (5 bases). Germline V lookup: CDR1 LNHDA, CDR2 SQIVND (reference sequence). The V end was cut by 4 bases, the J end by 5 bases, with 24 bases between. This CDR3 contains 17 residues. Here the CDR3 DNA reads TGTGCCAGTAGTAGAGGGCCCGGTGGTGGGAGTGAGAACGAGCAGTACGTC. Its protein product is CASSRGPGGGSENEQYV.

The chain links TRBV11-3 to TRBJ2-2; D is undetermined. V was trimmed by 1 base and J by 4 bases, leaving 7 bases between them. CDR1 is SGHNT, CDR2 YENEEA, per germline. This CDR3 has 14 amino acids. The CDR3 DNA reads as TGTGCCAGCAGCTTAGGTCCAGTCACCGGGGAGCTGTTTTTT. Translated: CASSLGPVTGELFF.

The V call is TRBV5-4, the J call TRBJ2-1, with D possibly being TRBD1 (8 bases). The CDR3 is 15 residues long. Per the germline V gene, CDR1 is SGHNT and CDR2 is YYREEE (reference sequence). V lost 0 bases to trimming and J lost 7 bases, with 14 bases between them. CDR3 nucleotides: TGTGCCAGCAGCTTGGAGAACAGGGGGGGGAATGAGCAGTTCTTC. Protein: CASSLENRGGNEQFF.

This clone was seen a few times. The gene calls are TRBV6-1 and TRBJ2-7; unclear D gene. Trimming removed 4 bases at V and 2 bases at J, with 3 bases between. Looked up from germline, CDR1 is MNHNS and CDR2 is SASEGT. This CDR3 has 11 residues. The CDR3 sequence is CASSAAYEQYF. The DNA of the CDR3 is TGTGCCAGCAGTGCGGCCTACGAGCAGTACTTC.

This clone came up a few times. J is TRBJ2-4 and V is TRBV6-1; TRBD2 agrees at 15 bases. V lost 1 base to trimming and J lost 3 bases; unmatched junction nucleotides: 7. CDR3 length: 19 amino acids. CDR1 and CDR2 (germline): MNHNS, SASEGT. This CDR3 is CASSEVGTSGGWGKNIQYF. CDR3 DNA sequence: TGTGCCAGCAGTGAAGTGGGGACTAGCGGGGGGTGGGGCAAAAACATTCAGTACTTC.

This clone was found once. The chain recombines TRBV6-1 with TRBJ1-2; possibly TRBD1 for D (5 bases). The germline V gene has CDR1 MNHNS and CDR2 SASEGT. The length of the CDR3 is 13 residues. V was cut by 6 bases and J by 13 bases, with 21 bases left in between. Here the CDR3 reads CASREPMGGMFTF. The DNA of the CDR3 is TGTGCCAGCAGGGAACCTATGGGGGGGATGTTCACCTTC.

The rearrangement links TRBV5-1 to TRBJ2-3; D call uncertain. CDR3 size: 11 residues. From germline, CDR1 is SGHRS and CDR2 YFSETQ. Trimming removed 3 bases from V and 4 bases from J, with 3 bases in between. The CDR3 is CASSSSDTQYF. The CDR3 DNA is TGCGCCAGCAGCTCCTCAGATACGCAGTATTTT.

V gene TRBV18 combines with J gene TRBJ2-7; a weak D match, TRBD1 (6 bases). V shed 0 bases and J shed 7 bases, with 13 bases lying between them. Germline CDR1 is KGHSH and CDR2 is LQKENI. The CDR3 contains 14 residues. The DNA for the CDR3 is TGTGCCAGCTCACCACCTCAGGGGTCTGGAGAGCAGTACGTC. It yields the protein CASSPPQGSGEQYV.

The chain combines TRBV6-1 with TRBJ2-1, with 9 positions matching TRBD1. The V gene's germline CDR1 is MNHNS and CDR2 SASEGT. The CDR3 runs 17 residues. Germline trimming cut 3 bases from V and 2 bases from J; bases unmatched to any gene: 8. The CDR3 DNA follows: TGTGCCAGCAGTGAGGGACAGGGCCGTACAACCTACAATGAGCAGTTCTTC. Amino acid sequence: CASSEGQGRTTYNEQFF.

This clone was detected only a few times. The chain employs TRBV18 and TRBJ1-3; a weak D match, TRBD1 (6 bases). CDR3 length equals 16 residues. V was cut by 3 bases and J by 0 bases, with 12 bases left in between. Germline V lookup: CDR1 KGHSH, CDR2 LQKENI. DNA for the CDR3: TGTGCCAGCTCACCGATGGACAGTAGCTCTGGAAACACCATATATTTT. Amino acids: CASSPMDSSSGNTIYF.

CDR3 sequence reads: CASSLGGQNTGELFF. For the CDR3, the DNA is TGTGCCAGCAGCTTAGGGGGCCAGAACACCGGGGAGCTGTTTTTT. The chain recombines TRBV7-2 with TRBJ2-2; perhaps TRBD1 as D (5 bases). Deletions cut 1 base from V and 1 base from J, with 7 bases between. The CDR3 is 15 residues long. From germline, CDR1 is SGHTA and CDR2 FQGNSA.